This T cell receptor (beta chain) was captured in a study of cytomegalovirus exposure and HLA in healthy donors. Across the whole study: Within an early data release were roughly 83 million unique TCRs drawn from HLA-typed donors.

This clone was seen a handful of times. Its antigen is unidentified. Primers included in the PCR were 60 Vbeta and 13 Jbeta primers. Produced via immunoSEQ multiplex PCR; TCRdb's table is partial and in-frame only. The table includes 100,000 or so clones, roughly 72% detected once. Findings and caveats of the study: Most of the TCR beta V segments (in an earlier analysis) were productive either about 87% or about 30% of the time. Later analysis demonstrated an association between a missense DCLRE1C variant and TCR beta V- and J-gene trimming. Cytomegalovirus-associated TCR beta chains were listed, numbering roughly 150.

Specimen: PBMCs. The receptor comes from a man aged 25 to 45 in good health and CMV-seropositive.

The CDR3 DNA follows: TGTGCCACTATGGACAGCCCTGAAGCTTTCTTT. It specifies CATMDSPEAFF. The V call is TRBV19, the J call TRBJ1-1; TRBD1 is a possible D gene (6 bases). This CDR3 has 11 residues. Germline lookup yields CDR1 LNHDA and CDR2 SQIVND (reference sequence). V was trimmed by 10 bases and J by 6 bases, leaving 12 bases between them.